Described below is a single T cell receptor (beta chain) sequence and its context. This specimen comes from a study of blood T cell repertoires in COVID-19. The CDR3 length is 15 residues. V was pared by 4 bases and J by 10 bases, with 11 bases of the junction left unmatched. CDR1 and CDR2 from the germline V gene are MNHEY and SMNVEV (reference sequence). In the authors' methods: Using reference gene primer amplification, nucleated cell counts were estimated. Libraries were prepared by immunoSEQ multiplex PCR; TCRdb keeps only in-frame clonotypes and omits some of them. V and J calls and clone size are given by that table; D and trimming were obtained from the DNA. The profile shows over 600,000 clones, 85% to 90% of them singletons.

The source of this sequence is a woman aged 18-30 years with acute or convalescent COVID-19. The sequencing sample was made of peripheral blood. The rearrangement uses TRBV27 and TRBJ1-4, with TRBD1 matching 8 bases. The CDR3 protein is CASSSNRDRNGKLFF. Here the CDR3 DNA reads TGTGCCAGCAGTTCTAATAGGGACAGGAACGGAAAACTGTTTTTT.